One and the same sample provided the 15 T cell receptor beta chains below, sequenced in a study of cytotoxic CD8 clonotypes in ibrutinib-treated CLL. The data were produced by immunoSEQ multiplex PCR, yet TCRdb's version contains in-frame clones alone and is incomplete. Among tens of thousands of clones listed, roughly 68% were seen once. The sample here was PBMCs, taken after 24 months of ibrutinib treatment. The receptors stem from a human donor with chronic lymphocytic leukemia.

The chain joins TRBV9 to TRBJ1-1; 7 bases match TRBD1. The length of the CDR3 is 15 residues. J gave up 0 bases and V 4 bases, and 6 bases lay outside the gene matches. The germline CDR1 and CDR2 sequences are SGDLS and YYNGEE. DNA for the CDR3: TGTGCCAGCAGCCCCCAGACAGGGCTGAACACTGAAGCTTTCTTT. This gives the protein CASSPQTGLNTEAFF.

This clone was observed once. V gene TRBV2 combines with J gene TRBJ1-1; D remains ambiguous. Germline-derived CDR1 and CDR2 are SNHLY and FYNNEI. This CDR3 contains 14 residues. The germline V and J ends were trimmed by 3 bases and 0 bases, with 8 bases remaining between them. CDR3 coding DNA: TGTGCCAGCAGTGATGTCAGATTGAACACTGAAGCTTTCTTT. This sequence encodes CASSDVRLNTEAFF.

The genes are TRBV11-2 and TRBJ2-1; tentative D call: TRBD1 (5 bases). The V gene lost 4 bases and the J gene lost 0 bases, with 10 bases spanning the gap. The germline CDR1 and CDR2 sequences are SGHAT and FQNNGV. The CDR3 runs to 15 residues. The CDR3 bases are TGTGCCAGCAGCTCAGGGATTAGCTCCTACAATGAGCAGTTCTTC. Amino acids: CASSSGISSYNEQFF.

This chain connects TRBV9 to TRBJ1-6; D uncertain. Trimming took off 0 bases at V and 9 bases at J, with 4 bases between the two ends. The germline V gene encodes CDR1 SGDLS and CDR2 YYNGEE. This CDR3 region has 12 residues. The DNA of the CDR3 is TGTGCCAGCAGCGTAGGCGGTTCACCCCTCCACTTT. It yields the protein CASSVGGSPLHF.

Points on this clone: The same CDR3 is also encoded by other DNA sequences in this sample. The CDR3 is CASSLDRGNTEAFF. DNA of the CDR3: TGTGCCAGCAGCTTGGACAGGGGAAACACTGAAGCTTTCTTT. The rearrangement links TRBV5-4 to TRBJ1-1, with 7 bases fitting TRBD1. The CDR3 length is 14 residues. V shed 0 bases, J shed 2 bases, and the junction held 1 base outside the gene matches. CDR1 SGHNT and CDR2 YYREEE come from the germline V gene (reference sequence).

The rearrangement links TRBV7-9 to TRBJ1-2; 7 positions agree with TRBD1. CDR1 and CDR2 from the germline V gene are SEHNR and FQNEAQ (reference sequence). Germline trimming cut 3 bases from V and 2 bases from J; bases unmatched to any gene: 9. The CDR3 totals 16 residues. The DNA of the CDR3 is TGTGCCAGCAGCTTCCCACCTTCGACAGGGAACTATGGCTACACCTTC. Protein: CASSFPPSTGNYGYTF.

The chain uses TRBV18 and TRBJ2-7; D gene unclear. The CDR3 extends over 13 amino acids. Germline assignment: CDR1 KGHSH and CDR2 LQKENI. Trimming shortened V by 3 bases and J by 1 base, and 7 bases separated the two germline ends. In nucleotides, the CDR3 is TGTGCCAGCTCACCTCAAATATCCTACGAGCAGTACTTC. Residues: CASSPQISYEQYF. Looking up the rest from reference TRBV18 and TRBJ2-7 gives the full variable domain: NAGVMQNPRHLVRRRGQEARLRCSPMKGHSHVYWYRQLPEEGLKFMVYLQKENIIDESGMPKERFSAEFPKEGPSILRIQQVVRGDSAAYFCASSPQISYEQYFGPGTRLTVT.

Within the sample, this clone is large (0.1 to 1%). The CDR3 region is CASRQTGSEQYF. CDR3 nucleotides: TGTGCCAGCAGACAGACAGGGAGTGAGCAGTACTTC. J is TRBJ2-7 and V is TRBV5-4; the match to TRBD1 covers 7 bases. Trimming removed 5 bases from V and 7 bases from J; junction bases left unmatched: 6. The CDR3 runs to 12 residues. CDR1 SGHNT and CDR2 YYREEE come from the germline V gene (reference sequence).

Written as DNA, the CDR3 is TGTGCCAGCAGCTTGGAAGGATTCGATGAAAAACTGTTTTTT. It yields the protein CASSLEGFDEKLFF. The chain uses TRBV5-6 and TRBJ1-4; unclear D gene. This CDR3 is built from 14 residues. V was trimmed by 0 bases and J by 6 bases, leaving 9 bases between them. Germline V gene data show CDR1 as SGHDT and CDR2 as YYEEEE.

The chain joins TRBV7-9 to TRBJ1-2, with a possible D match to TRBD1 (6 bases). V was trimmed by 3 bases and J by 4 bases, leaving 12 bases between them. The CDR3 sequence is 14 residues long. The germline gives CDR1 SEHNR, CDR2 FQNEAQ (reference sequence). CDR3 region: CASSLGTGIYGYTF. Here the CDR3 DNA reads TGTGCCAGCAGCTTGGGTACAGGGATCTATGGCTACACCTTC. The full variable domain, with the rest looked up from reference TRBV7-9 and TRBJ1-2, is DTGVSQNPRHKITKRGQNVTFRCDPISEHNRLYWYRQTLGQGPEFLTYFQNEAQLEKSRLLSDRFSAERPKGSFSTLEIQRTEQGDSAMYLCASSLGTGIYGYTFGSGTRLTVV.

There are a few counts of this clone. The CDR3 sequence: CASSSDRRRHEQFF. Here the CDR3 DNA reads TGTGCCAGCAGCTCCGACCGCAGGCGTCATGAGCAGTTCTTC. The V and J genes are TRBV7-8 and TRBJ2-1; D is unresolved. V lost 4 bases and J 8 bases, leaving 15 bases between the germline ends. From germline, CDR1 is SGHVS and CDR2 FQNEAQ. CDR3 length equals 14 residues.

The CDR3 protein is CAISRTGYYGYTF. The CDR3 nucleotides are TGTGCCATCAGTAGGACAGGATACTATGGCTACACCTTC. The chain links TRBV10-3 to TRBJ1-2; 7 nucleotides match TRBD1. The CDR3 totals 13 residues. The ends lost 5 bases at V and 3 bases at J; junction bases unmatched: 3. CDR1 and CDR2 (germline): ENHRY, SYGVKD.

At least ten counts were recorded for this clone. Germline and junction disagree at one end, which may indicate a read error. This chain's CDR3 is CASRPGEGTGELFF. The CDR3 coding sequence is TGTGCTAGCAGACCAGGGGAAGGCACCGGGGAGCTGTTTTTT. The J gene is TRBJ2-2, the V gene TRBV7-7; a weak D match, TRBD1 (6 bases). The germline CDR1 and CDR2 sequences are SSHAT and FNYEAQ (reference sequence). CDR3 length equals 14 residues.

V and J are TRBV29-1 and TRBJ1-2; TRBD1 matches 7 bases. The length of the CDR3 is 11 residues. Looked up from germline, CDR1 is SQVTM and CDR2 is ANQGSEA. The ends lost 7 bases at V and 4 bases at J; junction bases unmatched: 3. CDR3 nucleotide sequence: TGCAGCGGAGGGACAGCCTATGGCTACACCTTC. It translates to CSGGTAYGYTF. The full variable domain, in which reference TRBV29-1 and TRBJ1-2 provide the parts outside the CDR3, is SAVISQKPSRDICQRGTSLTIQCQVDSQVTMMFWYRQQPGQSLTLIATANQGSEATYESGFVIDKFPISRPNLTFSTLTVSNMSPEDSSIYLCSGGTAYGYTFGSGTRLTVV.

Regarding this clone: The same CDR3 is also encoded by other DNA sequences in this sample. The chain joins TRBV27 to TRBJ1-2, with D perhaps matching TRBD1 (6 bases). The CDR3 has 15 amino acids. In germline, CDR1 is MNHEY, CDR2 SMNVEV (reference sequence). With 0 bases removed from V and 6 bases from J, the gap between germline ends came to 14 bases. CDR3 nucleotides: TGTGCCAGCAGTTTATCGAGGGGGGGAGCGGATGGCTACACCTTC. This encodes CASSLSRGGADGYTF.